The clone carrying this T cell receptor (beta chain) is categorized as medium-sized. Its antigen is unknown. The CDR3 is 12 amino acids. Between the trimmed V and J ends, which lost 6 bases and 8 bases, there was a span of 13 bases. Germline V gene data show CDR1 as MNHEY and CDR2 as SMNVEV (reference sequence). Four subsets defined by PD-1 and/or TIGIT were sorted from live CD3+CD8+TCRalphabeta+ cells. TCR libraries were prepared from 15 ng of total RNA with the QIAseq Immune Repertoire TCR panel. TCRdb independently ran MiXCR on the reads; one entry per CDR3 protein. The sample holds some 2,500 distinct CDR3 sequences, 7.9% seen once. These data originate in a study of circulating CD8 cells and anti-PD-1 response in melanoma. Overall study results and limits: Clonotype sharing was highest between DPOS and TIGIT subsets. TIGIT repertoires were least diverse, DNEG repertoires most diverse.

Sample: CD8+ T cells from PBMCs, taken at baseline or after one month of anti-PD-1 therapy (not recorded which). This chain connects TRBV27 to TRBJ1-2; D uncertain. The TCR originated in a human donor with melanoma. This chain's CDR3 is CASRVGWNGYTF. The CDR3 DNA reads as TGTGCCAGCAGAGTGGGTTGGAACGGCTACACCTTC.